Listed here are 11 T cell receptor beta chains from one sample, sequenced in a study of T cells in Graves' hyperthyroidism and ophthalmopathy (dated by TCRdb to the late 2010s). Receptors were amplified or captured by multiplex PCR. The run used an Illumina HiSeq 2000. TCR beta CDR3 regions were amplified from RNA transcripts. For the first round of RT-PCR on the TCR CDR3, the HTBI primer set was used together with the Qiagen OneStep RT-PCR kit. TCRdb trimmed public reads at Q25 via fastp, called clones via MiXCR and kept in-frame beta chains. Each entry merges the rows of one CDR3 protein and shows their most common DNA and genes. This sample lists about 700,000 distinct CDR3 sequences; 45% were detected once. The ten largest clonotypes hold less than 9.5% of the sample. The sequenced sample consisted of peripheral blood or thyroid tissue (not recorded which). These receptors were collected from an adult man with Graves' disease, either hyperthyroidism or ophthalmopathy (not recorded which).

The chain carries TRBV6-2 or TRBV6-3 and TRBJ2-2; TRBD1 matches at 7 bases. Losses at the gene ends were 0 bases for V and 7 bases for J; bases not matched to a gene: 5. The CDR3 runs 15 residues. Germline loops: CDR1 MNHEY, CDR2 SVGEGT. This CDR3 is CASSYSTGQYGELFF. Written as DNA, the CDR3 is TGTGCCAGCAGTTACTCGACAGGGCAGTACGGGGAGCTGTTTTTT.

The table lists this clonotype with a few counts. This chain uses TRBV20-1 with TRBJ1-1, with D perhaps matching TRBD1 (5 bases). The germline V gene encodes CDR1 DFQATT and CDR2 SNEGSKA (reference sequence). The CDR3 is 14 residues long. V lost 3 bases to trimming and J lost 4 bases, with 15 bases between them. CDR3 nucleotides: TGCAGTGCTAGCAGGGAGGGTATTGGCACTGAAGCTTTCTTT. It encodes CSASREGIGTEAFF.

The V call is TRBV7-4, the J call TRBJ2-7; 8 bases are a match to TRBD1. Germline lookup yields CDR1 SGHVT and CDR2 SQSDAQ. The CDR3 runs 14 residues. Losses at the gene ends were 6 bases for V and 2 bases for J; bases not matched to a gene: 6. The CDR3 region is CASSFQGAAYEQYF. CDR3 coding DNA: TGTGCCAGCAGTTTCCAGGGGGCTGCCTACGAGCAGTACTTC.

This clonotype was found many times. V and J are TRBV7-9 and TRBJ1-1; D is unclear. This CDR3 spans 13 amino acids. Germline assignment: CDR1 SEHNR and CDR2 FQNEAQ (reference sequence). V was pared by 2 bases and J by 4 bases, with 8 bases between. CDR3 region: CASSLTLGTEAFF. In DNA, the CDR3 is TGTGCCAGCAGCTTAACGTTGGGCACTGAAGCTTTCTTT. The full variable domain, its missing parts supplied by reference TRBV7-9 and TRBJ1-1, is DTGVSQNPRHKITKRGQNVTFRCDPISEHNRLYWYRQTLGQGPEFLTYFQNEAQLEKSRLLSDRFSAERPKGSFSTLEIQRTEQGDSAMYLCASSLTLGTEAFFGQGTRLTVV.

The chain employs TRBV19 and TRBJ1-5, with a weak D call TRBD1 (6 bases). Looked up from germline, CDR1 is LNHDA and CDR2 is SQIVND (reference sequence). V dropped 11 bases and J dropped 8 bases, with 19 bases sitting between them. The CDR3 has 13 amino acids. The CDR3 DNA is TGTGCCTGGAGTCCCGGACAGCTAAAGCCCCAGCATTTT. Translated: CAWSPGQLKPQHF.

The chain has TRBV7-8 and TRBJ1-2, with D perhaps matching TRBD1 (5 bases). The CDR3 sequence is 16 residues long. Germline loops: CDR1 SGHVS, CDR2 FQNEAQ. Trimming removed 5 bases from V and 2 bases from J, with 18 bases in between. CDR3 sequence: CASSPTRAGTNYGYTF. DNA for the CDR3: TGTGCCAGCAGCCCAACCCGAGCCGGGACCAACTATGGCTACACCTTC.

Many counts were recorded for this clonotype. The chain carries TRBV25-1 and TRBJ2-7; D ambiguous. This CDR3 spans 14 amino acids. Looked up from germline, CDR1 is MGHDK and CDR2 is SYGVNS. V dropped 3 bases and J dropped 2 bases, with 11 bases sitting between them. CDR3: CASSDRNGPYEQYF. In nucleotides, the CDR3 is TGTGCCAGCAGTGATCGGAACGGGCCCTACGAGCAGTACTTC.

The CDR3 sequence is CASSDHGGRDEAFF. The CDR3 coding sequence is TGCGCCAGCAGTGATCATGGCGGGCGTGATGAAGCTTTCTTT. The chain employs TRBV23-1 and TRBJ1-1; D not resolved. TRBV23-1 is reported as an ORF; its role is uncertain. CDR3 length: 14 residues. V dropped 5 bases and J dropped 7 bases, with 17 bases sitting between them.

On this clonotype: It may be a read error: a sequence one base away is much more abundant. This chain joins TRBV10-3 and TRBJ2-2, with D hard to call. The CDR3 is 13 amino acids. Per germline, CDR1 ENHRY and CDR2 SYGVKD. Between the trimmed V and J ends, which lost 5 bases and 5 bases, there was a span of 9 bases. CDR3 sequence: CAISPGLTGELFF. The CDR3 nucleotides read TGTGCCATCAGTCCGGGTCTGACCGGGGAGCTGTTTTTT.

DNA for the CDR3: TGCGCCAGCAGCCCTACCCCGGGTGGGAACACTGAAGCTTTCTTT. Its protein product is CASSPTPGGNTEAFF. The chain is built from TRBV5-1 and TRBJ1-1; D remains unclear. The CDR3 totals 15 residues. Between the trimmed V and J ends, which lost 4 bases and 1 base, there was a span of 14 bases. Germline V lookup: CDR1 SGHRS, CDR2 YFSETQ.

In its sample, this clonotype was seen many times. The chain has TRBV29-1 and TRBJ2-7; D is unclear. Trimming cost V 3 bases and J 3 bases, with 6 bases left between them. This CDR3 has 11 residues. Germline CDR1 is SQVTM and CDR2 is ANQGSEA. CDR3 coding DNA: TGCAGCGTTGATGTGGGCTACGAGCAGTACTTC. As protein: CSVDVGYEQYF.